The 15 T cell receptor beta chains given below trace back to one sample, sequenced in a study of cytomegalovirus exposure and HLA in healthy donors. Primers: 60 Vbeta forward and 13 Jbeta reverse. Here immunoSEQ multiplex PCR was the method, and the copy in TCRdb shows in-frame clones only, minus some. The sample shows around 150,000 clones, approximately 80% of them seen only once. Sequencing was done on a sample of PBMCs. The source of these receptors is a woman aged 40 to 55 in good health and CMV-seropositive.

The rearrangement uses TRBV9 and TRBJ2-1; 8 nucleotides match TRBD1. V shed 0 bases, J shed 10 bases, and the junction held 6 bases outside the gene matches. The CDR3 has 14 amino acids. CDR1 SGDLS and CDR2 YYNGEE come from the germline V gene. CDR3 bases: TGTGCCAGCAGCGTAGTGTCAGGGGGCGGGGAGCAGTTCTTC. It specifies CASSVVSGGGEQFF.

This chain connects TRBV7-2 to TRBJ1-1; D uncertain. The germline gives CDR1 SGHTA, CDR2 FQGNSA. CDR3 length: 14 amino acids. V lost 7 bases to trimming and J lost 1 base, with 13 bases between them. The CDR3 region has the DNA TGTGCCAGCAATCCCGGAGAATCGAACACTGAAGCTTTCTTT. It translates to CASNPGESNTEAFF.

The chain carries TRBV6-5 and TRBJ1-1; tentative D call: TRBD1 (5 bases). Trimming stripped 2 bases from V and 5 bases from J, with 9 bases between. Per the germline V gene, CDR1 is MNHEY and CDR2 is SVGAGI. The CDR3 totals 13 residues. CDR3 amino acids: CASSYAGWTEAFF. For the CDR3, the DNA is TGTGCCAGCAGTTACGCAGGGTGGACTGAAGCTTTCTTT.

The rearrangement uses TRBV5-1 and TRBJ1-1; weak D call: TRBD1 (5 bases). V dropped 1 base and J dropped 3 bases, with 7 bases sitting between them. Germline V gene data show CDR1 as SGHRS and CDR2 as YFSETQ. This CDR3 comprises 13 residues. CDR3 in DNA: TGCGCCAGCAGCTTGAGGGGATACACTGAAGCTTTCTTT. Translating gives CASSLRGYTEAFF.

The chain links TRBV30 to TRBJ1-4; D might be TRBD1 (6 bases). Germline CDR1 reads GTSNPN; CDR2 reads SVGIG (reference sequence). V lost 0 bases and J lost 2, with 13 bases in between. This CDR3 has 16 residues. CDR3 sequence: CAWSVPRGRTNEKLFF. The CDR3, as DNA: TGTGCCTGGAGTGTACCCAGGGGAAGGACTAATGAAAAACTGTTTTTT.

The chain couples TRBV29-1 to TRBJ2-7, with TRBD2 identical over 10 bases. The CDR3 covers 13 residues. V lost 5 bases and J lost 11; bases outside the gene matches: 12. Germline V gene data show CDR1 as SQVTM and CDR2 as ANQGSEA. The CDR3 reads CSVRELAGSWEYF. DNA for the CDR3: TGCAGCGTTAGAGAACTAGCGGGATCTTGGGAGTACTTC.

The V and J genes are TRBV18 and TRBJ2-2; weak D call: TRBD2 (7 bases). The CDR3 runs to 16 residues. V was trimmed by 2 bases and J by 0 bases, leaving 10 bases between them. Germline CDR1 reads KGHSH; CDR2 reads LQKENI. The CDR3 bases are TGTGCCAGCTCACCAGGGGGGGCTACGAACACCGGGGAGCTGTTTTTT. Translated, it gives CASSPGGATNTGELFF. Looking up the rest from reference TRBV18 and TRBJ2-2 gives the full variable domain: NAGVMQNPRHLVRRRGQEARLRCSPMKGHSHVYWYRQLPEEGLKFMVYLQKENIIDESGMPKERFSAEFPKEGPSILRIQQVVRGDSAAYFCASSPGGATNTGELFFGEGSRLTVL.

There are a few counts of this clone. The chain recombines TRBV5-1 with TRBJ1-2, with 8 bases identical to TRBD1. The CDR3 loop spans 13 amino acids. Germline lookup yields CDR1 SGHRS and CDR2 YFSETQ. J gave up 6 bases and V 4 bases, and 5 bases lay outside the gene matches. The CDR3 reads CASSPDRADGYTF. The DNA for the CDR3 is TGCGCCAGCAGCCCGGACAGGGCAGATGGCTACACCTTC.

Regarding this clone: Mismatch with germline at one junction end may stem from a read error. The chain uses TRBV7-9 and TRBJ2-3; possible D gene TRBD2, 6 bases. In germline, CDR1 is SEHNR, CDR2 FQNEAQ (reference sequence). The CDR3 is made up of 12 amino acids. The CDR3 here is CSSSPRDRREHF. CDR3 in DNA: TGTTCCAGCAGCCCCCGGGACCGGCGGGAACATTTT.

The J gene is TRBJ2-7, the V gene TRBV9, with D maybe TRBD1 (6 bases). This CDR3 is 15 amino acids long. Germline V lookup: CDR1 SGDLS, CDR2 YYNGEE. The germline V and J ends were trimmed by 0 bases and 3 bases, with 13 bases remaining between them. In DNA form, the CDR3 reads TGTGCCAGCAGCGTAGGAAGCGCAGGGGTCTACGAGCAGTACTTC. This gives the protein CASSVGSAGVYEQYF.

This chain uses TRBV19 with TRBJ2-7, with 10 bases fitting TRBD1. The CDR3 extends over 14 amino acids. Germline CDR1 reads LNHDA; CDR2 reads SQIVND (reference sequence). Unmatched junction bases numbered 1, after V lost 4 bases and J lost 1 base. CDR3 in amino acids: CASSRDRGSYEQYF. CDR3 nucleotides: TGTGCCAGTAGTAGGGACAGGGGATCCTACGAGCAGTACTTC.

The chain uses TRBV5-1 and TRBJ2-7; TRBD1 matches 9 bases. The V gene end was trimmed by 3 bases and the J gene end by 5 bases; junction bases not matched to a gene: 6. The CDR3 is 14 residues long. CDR1 and CDR2 (germline): SGHRS, YFSETQ. In DNA, the CDR3 is TGCGCCAGCAGCTCATCCGGGACAGGGAACGAGCAGTACTTC. It specifies CASSSSGTGNEQYF.

This chain joins TRBV9 and TRBJ2-3; 10 bases map to TRBD2. CDR1 and CDR2 from the germline V gene are SGDLS and YYNGEE. The CDR3 is 15 residues long. The J segment lost 2 bases and the V segment lost 1 base, leaving 1 base of the junction unmatched. CDR3 DNA sequence: TGTGCCAGCAGCGTACTAGCGGGGGTCACAGATACGCAGTATTTT. Residues: CASSVLAGVTDTQYF. The variable domain in full, completed from reference TRBV9 and TRBJ2-3, reads DSGVTQTPKHLITATGQRVTLRCSPRSGDLSVYWYQQSLDQGLQFLIQYYNGEERAKGNILERFSAQQFPDLHSELNLSSLELGDSALYFCASSVLAGVTDTQYFGPGTRLTVL.

The chain couples TRBV2 to TRBJ1-2; D is uncertain. CDR1 is SNHLY and CDR2 is FYNNEI in the germline V gene. The CDR3 is 15 residues long. The germline V and J ends were trimmed by 2 bases and 2 bases, with 12 bases remaining between them. CDR3 sequence: CASSESGGGNYGYTF. The DNA for the CDR3 is TGTGCCAGCAGTGAATCCGGAGGCGGGAACTATGGCTACACCTTC. Combining the CDR3 with reference TRBV2 and TRBJ1-2 gives the whole variable domain EPEVTQTPSHQVTQMGQEVILRCVPISNHLYFYWYRQILGQKVEFLVSFYNNEISEKSEIFDDQFSVERPDGSNFTLKIRSTKLEDSAMYFCASSESGGGNYGYTFGSGTRLTVV.

V is TRBV6-1 and J is TRBJ2-5; D uncertain. The J call could be wrong; TRBJ2-7 is a better fit for the DNA end. The CDR3 covers 11 residues. Germline V gives CDR1 MNHNS, CDR2 SASEGT. For the CDR3, the DNA is TGTGCCAGCAGTGAATTTCACGAGCAGTACTTC. It translates to CASSEFHEQYF.